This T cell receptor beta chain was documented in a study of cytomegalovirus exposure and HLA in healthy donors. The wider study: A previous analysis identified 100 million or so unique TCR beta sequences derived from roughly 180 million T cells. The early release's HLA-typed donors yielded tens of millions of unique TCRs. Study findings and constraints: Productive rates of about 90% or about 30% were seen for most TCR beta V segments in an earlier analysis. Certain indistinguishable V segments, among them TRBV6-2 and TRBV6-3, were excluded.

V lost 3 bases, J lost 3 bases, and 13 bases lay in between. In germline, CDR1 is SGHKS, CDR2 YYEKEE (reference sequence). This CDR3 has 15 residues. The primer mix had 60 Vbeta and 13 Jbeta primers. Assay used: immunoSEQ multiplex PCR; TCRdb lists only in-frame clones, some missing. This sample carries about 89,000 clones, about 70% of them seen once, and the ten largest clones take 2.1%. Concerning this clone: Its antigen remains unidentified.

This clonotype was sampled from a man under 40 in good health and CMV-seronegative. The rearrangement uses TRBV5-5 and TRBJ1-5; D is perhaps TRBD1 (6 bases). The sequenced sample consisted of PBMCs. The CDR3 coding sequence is TGTGCCAGCAGCTCTTACGCAGGGGACAATCAGCCCCAGCATTTT. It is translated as CASSSYAGDNQPQHF.